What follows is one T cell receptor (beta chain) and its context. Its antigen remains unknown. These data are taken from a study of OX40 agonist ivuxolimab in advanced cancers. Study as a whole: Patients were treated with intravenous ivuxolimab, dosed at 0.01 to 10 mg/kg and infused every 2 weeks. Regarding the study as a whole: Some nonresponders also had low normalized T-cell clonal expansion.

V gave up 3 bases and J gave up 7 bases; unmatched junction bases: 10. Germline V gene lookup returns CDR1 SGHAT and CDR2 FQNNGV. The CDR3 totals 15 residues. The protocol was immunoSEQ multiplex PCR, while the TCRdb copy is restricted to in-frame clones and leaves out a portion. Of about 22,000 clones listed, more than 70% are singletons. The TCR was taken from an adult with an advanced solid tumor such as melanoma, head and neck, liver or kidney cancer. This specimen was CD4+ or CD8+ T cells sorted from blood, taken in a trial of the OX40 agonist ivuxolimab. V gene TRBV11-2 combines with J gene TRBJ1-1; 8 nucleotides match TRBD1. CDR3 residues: CASSFLRGRGLEAFF. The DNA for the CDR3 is TGTGCCAGCAGCTTCCTGAGGGGCAGGGGGCTTGAAGCTTTCTTT.